This T cell receptor (beta chain) appears in the sequencing data of a study of blood T cells in healthy people across ages. Findings and limits, study-wide: Any conclusive comparison of naive versus antigen-experienced cells was prevented by using unsorted PBMCs.

This clonotype was observed at least ten times. Its target is not known. Alongside a J-beta primer mix, a sample-barcoded 5' primer served in a second PCR lasting 7 to 11 cycles. A template-switch adaptor containing 12 random nucleotides labeled each cDNA molecule. Sequencing yielded, for each sample, at least 2.5 million paired-end reads carrying CDR3. TCRdb itself ran the 5' RACE reads through MiXCR, one entry per CDR3 protein. The sample contains hundreds of thousands of distinct CDR3 sequences, about a third of which appear only once. The CDR3 extends over 12 amino acids. Germline assignment: CDR1 GTSNPN and CDR2 SVGIG (reference sequence). The V end was cut by 7 bases, the J end by 2 bases, with 11 bases between.

The rearrangement links TRBV30 to TRBJ2-5; D unresolved. The sequenced material came from blood. The receptor was isolated from a woman older than 75 in good health. The DNA for the CDR3 is TGTGCCTATACGCGGCAGCAAGAGACCCAGTACTTC. This translates into CAYTRQQETQYF.